This note documents a single T cell receptor (beta chain) sequence. Clones were read by immunoSEQ multiplex PCR, and TCRdb kept only the in-frame ones, dropping some. This sample has over 100,000 clones, with 80% to 95% found just once. V lost 5 bases and J lost 5; bases outside the gene matches: 12. The germline CDR1 and CDR2 sequences are SEHNR and FQNEAQ (reference sequence). This CDR3 has 17 amino acids. This specimen comes from a study of control samples from healthy donors and cancer patients. Source material: blood. The genes are TRBV7-9 and TRBJ2-2; 9 bases agree with TRBD2. The sequence was obtained from a middle-aged man in good health. The CDR3 nucleotides read TGTGCCAGCAGCCCCGGCTGGCGGGGGGGCGGAACCGGGGAGCTGTTTTTT. Translating gives CASSPGWRGGGTGELFF.